This TCR beta chain was documented in a study of cytotoxic CD8 clonotypes in ibrutinib-treated CLL. Study summary: The group held roughly ten relapsed/refractory and around 15 treatment-naive patients, with some 17 IGHV unmutated. General observations from the study: Public clonotypes were seen rarely and were contracted or stable on treatment.

Trimming shortened V by 6 bases and J by 6 bases, and 18 bases separated the two germline ends. This CDR3 contains 15 residues. Germline V gene data show CDR1 as MNHEY and CDR2 as SMNVEV (reference sequence). About this clone itself: The antigen is unknown.

Some clones are missing from TCRdb's copy, which holds only in-frame ones; the method was immunoSEQ multiplex PCR. The top ten clones hold 9.5% to 15% of a sample with roughly 130,000 clones, 70% to 80% of them seen once. The chain combines TRBV27 with TRBJ1-5, with a possible D match to TRBD1 (5 bases). The material sequenced was PBMCs, taken after 12 months of ibrutinib treatment. The sequence was obtained from a human donor with chronic lymphocytic leukemia. This CDR3 reads CASSPGPTPGQPQHF. CDR3 in DNA: TGTGCCAGCAGCCCGGGACCCACCCCGGGTCAGCCCCAGCATTTT.